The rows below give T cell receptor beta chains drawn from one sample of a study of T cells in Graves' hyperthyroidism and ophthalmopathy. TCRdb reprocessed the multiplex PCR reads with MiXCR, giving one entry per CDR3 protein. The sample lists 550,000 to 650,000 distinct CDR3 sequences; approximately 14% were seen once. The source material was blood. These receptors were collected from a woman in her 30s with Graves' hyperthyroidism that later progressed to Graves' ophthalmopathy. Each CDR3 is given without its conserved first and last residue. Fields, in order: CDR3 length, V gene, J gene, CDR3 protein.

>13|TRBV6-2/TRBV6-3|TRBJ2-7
ASSGTSGPPYEQY
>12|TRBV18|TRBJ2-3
ASSPAQATDTQY
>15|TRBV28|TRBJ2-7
ASRPSEGREPQYEQY
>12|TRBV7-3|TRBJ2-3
ASSHAGGTDTQY
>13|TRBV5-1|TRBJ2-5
ASSSTPNREETQY
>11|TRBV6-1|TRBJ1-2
ASRFPGILLYT
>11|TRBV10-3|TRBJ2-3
AISESQGDTQY
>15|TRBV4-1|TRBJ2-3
ASSQGRGRARTDTQY
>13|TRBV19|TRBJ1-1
ASSIGRGMNTEAF
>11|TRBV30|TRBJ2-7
AWSVSPPWEQY
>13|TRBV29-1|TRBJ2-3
SVDDSRTSTDTQY
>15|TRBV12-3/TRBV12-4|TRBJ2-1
ASSRAGLGRVYNEQF
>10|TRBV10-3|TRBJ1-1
AIREVATEAF
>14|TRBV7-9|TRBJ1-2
ASSAPGQGLGYGYT
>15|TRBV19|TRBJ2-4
ASSINREYLAKNIQY
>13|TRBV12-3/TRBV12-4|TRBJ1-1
ASPPTGRPNIEAF
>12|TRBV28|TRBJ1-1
ASSFSQGWTEAF
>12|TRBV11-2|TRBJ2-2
ASPPAGNTGELF
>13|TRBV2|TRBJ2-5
ASSGLAGTGETQY
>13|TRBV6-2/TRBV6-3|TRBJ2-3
AGSFTGTSTDTQY
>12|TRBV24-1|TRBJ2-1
ATSYGGPGNEQF
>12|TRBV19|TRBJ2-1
ASSFFAVYNEQF
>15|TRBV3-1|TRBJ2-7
ASSQGRGLAGTYEQY
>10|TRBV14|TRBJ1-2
ASSPGGAGYT
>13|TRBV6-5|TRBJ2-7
ASSYSSGSAYEQY
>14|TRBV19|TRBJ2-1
ASSISYAGGYNEQF
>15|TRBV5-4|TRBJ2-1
ASSLVFGWLPFYEQF
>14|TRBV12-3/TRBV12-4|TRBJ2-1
ASSSGDRGLGDEQF
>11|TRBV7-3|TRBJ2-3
ASSLSPSNTQY
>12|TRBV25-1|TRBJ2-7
AGSDGGTGDKQY
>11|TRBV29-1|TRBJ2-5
SVSEDSGETQY
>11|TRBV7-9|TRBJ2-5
ASSLAWRETQY
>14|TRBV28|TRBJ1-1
ASSTYRGGKNTEAF
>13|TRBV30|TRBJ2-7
AWSVPGQGGDEQY
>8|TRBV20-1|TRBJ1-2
SFDSYGYT
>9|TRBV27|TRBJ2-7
ASSFPPEQY
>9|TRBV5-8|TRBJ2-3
ASPYGETQY
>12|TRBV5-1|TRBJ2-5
ASSFGGGVETQY
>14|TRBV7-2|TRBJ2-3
ASSPTTSGRANTQY
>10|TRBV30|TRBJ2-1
AWSAGAYLQF
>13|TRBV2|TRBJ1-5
ASSGRGLGNQPQH
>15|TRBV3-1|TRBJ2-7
AGSPTDGGLAGGEQY
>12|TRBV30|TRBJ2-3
AWSRVPGKDTQY
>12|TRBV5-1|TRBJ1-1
ASTAGTSNTEAF
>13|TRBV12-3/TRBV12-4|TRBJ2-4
ASSPAPGLAGVQY
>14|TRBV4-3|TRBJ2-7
ASSQDRGTSGLEQY
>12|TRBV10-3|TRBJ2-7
AISRRGGSYEQY
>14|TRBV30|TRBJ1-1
AWSRYRGTSNTEAF
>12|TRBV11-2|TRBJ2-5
ASSLEGLGETQY
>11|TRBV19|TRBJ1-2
ASTPWADYGYT
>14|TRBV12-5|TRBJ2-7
ASGPPGDSGMGEQY
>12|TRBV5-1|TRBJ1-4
ASSLKGFEEKLF
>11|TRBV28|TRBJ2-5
ASHEEFQETQY
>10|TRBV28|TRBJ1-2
ASSLDGYGYT